This record concerns one TCR beta chain sequence. What it recognizes is unknown. Using immunoSEQ multiplex PCR, the repertoire was profiled, and TCRdb retains in-frame clones only, with some absent. The data show 8,500 to 13,000 clones, just under 75% seen once. ViraFEST used viral peptide pools to expand antigen-specific CD4+ T cells before sequencing. A roughly 10-day culture period preceded the isolation of CD4+ T cells. The data originate from a study of vaccination effects on CD4 cells after COVID-19. This CDR3 has 12 residues. Looked up from germline, CDR1 is MDHEN and CDR2 is SYDVKM. The V gene lost 5 bases and the J gene lost 5 bases, with 9 bases spanning the gap.

The source is a human donor who received a COVID-19 vaccine. This chain connects TRBV28 to TRBJ2-5; D uncertain. Source: CD4+ T cells from PBMCs cultured with HCoV-229E spike peptides, taken before COVID-19 vaccination. The CDR3 DNA sequence: TGTGCCAGCAGTCCACCGGCGGAGACCCAGTACTTC. It encodes CASSPPAETQYF.